Each of the 20 T cell receptor beta chains below was sequenced from the same sample in a study of blood T cell repertoires in COVID-19. The table came from immunoSEQ multiplex PCR; TCRdb's copy has only in-frame clones and leaves some out. The repertoire holds some 200,000 clones, with around nine tenths as singletons. Specimen: peripheral blood. These receptors were obtained from a man aged 50-60 years with COVID-19, enrolled during active disease.

The gene calls are TRBV5-1 and TRBJ2-2, with no clear D. Germline V gene lookup returns CDR1 SGHRS and CDR2 YFSETQ. V was trimmed by 4 bases and J by 5 bases, leaving 9 bases between them. The CDR3 contains 13 residues. CDR3: CASSLERTGELFF. CDR3 DNA: TGCGCCAGCAGCCTGGAGCGTACCGGGGAGCTGTTTTTT.

This chain uses TRBV5-4 with TRBJ2-1, with 10 bases aligning to TRBD1. Trimming at V came to 3 bases and at J to 6 bases, leaving 6 bases not matched to a gene. Germline CDR1 and CDR2: SGHNT and YYREEE (reference sequence). The CDR3 length is 15 residues. The DNA for the CDR3 is TGTGCCAGCAGCTGGCCCGGGACAGGGGTCAATGAGCAGTTCTTC. It translates to CASSWPGTGVNEQFF.

V is TRBV6-5 and J is TRBJ2-5; no reliable D call. CDR1 and CDR2 from the germline V gene are MNHEY and SVGAGI. V lost 6 bases and J lost 1, with 3 bases in between. There are 11 residues in the CDR3. CDR3 sequence (DNA): TGTGCCAGCAGGGCCCAAGAGACCCAGTACTTC. Protein: CASRAQETQYF.

The chain joins TRBV18 to TRBJ2-5; 8 bases are a match to TRBD1. Unmatched junction bases numbered 6, after V lost 1 base and J lost 5 bases. CDR1 is KGHSH and CDR2 is LQKENI in the germline V gene. This CDR3 has 15 residues. This CDR3 is CASSPLGQELETQYF. The CDR3 DNA reads TGTGCCAGCTCACCACTGGGACAGGAGCTGGAGACCCAGTACTTC.

This chain connects TRBV19 to TRBJ2-1; D is possibly TRBD2 (5 bases). The germline V gene has CDR1 LNHDA and CDR2 SQIVND (reference sequence). The germline V and J ends were trimmed by 6 bases and 4 bases, with 19 bases remaining between them. The CDR3 contains 16 residues. The CDR3 spells CASRVGWGAQYNEQFF. CDR3 in DNA: TGTGCCAGTAGGGTCGGGTGGGGAGCGCAATACAATGAGCAGTTCTTC.

The rearrangement links TRBV6-2 or TRBV6-3 to TRBJ2-4, with D tentatively TRBD1 (6 bases). The CDR3 is 16 amino acids. From germline, CDR1 is MNHEY and CDR2 SVGEGT. Deletions cut 6 bases from V and 2 bases from J, with 17 bases between. The CDR3 DNA reads TGTGCCAGCAGCAAGACAGGCCTCGTGTCCAAAAACATTCAGTACTTC. Protein: CASSKTGLVSKNIQYF.

Concerning this clone: The junction differs from germline at one of its ends, possibly a read error. The chain links TRBV5-1 to TRBJ2-7; TRBD1 might be the D (6 bases). CDR3 size: 18 residues. CDR1 is SGHRS and CDR2 is YFSETQ in the germline V gene. The CDR3 loop is CASRLGSGRQVFTYEQYF. The CDR3 DNA follows: TGCGCCAGCAGGTTGGGGTCCGGAAGACAGGTTTTTACCTACGAGCAGTACTTC.

This chain links TRBV25-1 with TRBJ1-2, with TRBD1 as a possible D gene (6 bases). The V gene's germline CDR1 is MGHDK and CDR2 SYGVNS. Trimming pared 4 bases from V and 2 bases from J, leaving 8 bases between. This CDR3 contains 13 residues. In DNA, the CDR3 is TGTGCCAGCAGTGTACAGGGCAACTATGGCTACACCTTC. It is translated as CASSVQGNYGYTF.

This sequence joins TRBV19 and TRBJ1-5; the D gene is possibly TRBD1 (5 bases). CDR1 and CDR2 (germline): LNHDA, SQIVND (reference sequence). The CDR3 is 13 amino acids. Trimming left V 3 bases short and J 7 bases short, with 10 bases between. CDR3 protein: CASSIAREQPQHF. The DNA for the CDR3 is TGTGCCAGTAGTATCGCCAGGGAACAGCCCCAGCATTTT.

V gene TRBV5-1 combines with J gene TRBJ1-1; 7 bases are a match to TRBD1. In germline, CDR1 is SGHRS, CDR2 YFSETQ. J lost 2 bases, V lost 3 bases, and 4 bases had no gene match. The CDR3 runs to 14 residues. CDR3 in amino acids: CASSYGTANTEAFF. For the CDR3, the DNA is TGCGCCAGCAGCTACGGGACAGCAAACACTGAAGCTTTCTTT. Combining the CDR3 with reference TRBV5-1 and TRBJ1-1 gives the whole variable domain KAGVTQTPRYLIKTRGQQVTLSCSPISGHRSVSWYQQTPGQGLQFLFEYFSETQRNKGNFPGRFSGRQFSNSRSEMNVSTLELGDSALYLCASSYGTANTEAFFGQGTRLTVV.

This chain connects TRBV2 to TRBJ1-4; TRBD1 might be the D (5 bases). Germline V gene sequence: CDR1 SNHLY, CDR2 FYNNEI. CDR3 size: 13 residues. Trimming pared 7 bases from V and 8 bases from J, leaving 14 bases between. The CDR3 region has the DNA TGTGCCAGCACCGGGGGACCGGGGGAAAAACTGTTTTTT. Translating gives CASTGGPGEKLFF. Full variable domain (outside the CDR3, taken from reference TRBV2 and TRBJ1-4): EPEVTQTPSHQVTQMGQEVILRCVPISNHLYFYWYRQILGQKVEFLVSFYNNEISEKSEIFDDQFSVERPDGSNFTLKIRSTKLEDSAMYFCASTGGPGEKLFFGSGTQLSVL.

V gene TRBV7-9 combines with J gene TRBJ1-5; TRBD1 is a possible D gene (5 bases). Germline CDR1 is SEHNR and CDR2 is FQNEAQ (reference sequence). V was pared by 5 bases and J by 2 bases, with 13 bases between. The CDR3 runs 15 residues. CDR3 coding DNA: TGTGCCAGCAGCGCGGGGACGTCTGGCAATCAGCCCCAGCATTTT. Amino acid sequence: CASSAGTSGNQPQHF.

The chain carries TRBV10-3 and TRBJ1-1; D uncertain. CDR1 and CDR2 (germline): ENHRY, SYGVKD. The CDR3 spans 13 residues. V lost 4 bases and J 7 bases, leaving 13 bases between the germline ends. Written as DNA, the CDR3 is TGTGCCATCAGTGCTGCAGCGCGCGGTGAAGCTTTCTTT. It codes for CAISAAARGEAFF.

To note about this clone: Other DNA sequences in the sample encode the same CDR3. V is TRBV18 and J is TRBJ1-4, with D maybe TRBD1 (6 bases). Trimming pared 3 bases from V and 0 bases from J, leaving 8 bases between. The CDR3 length is 15 residues. Germline V CDR1 and CDR2: KGHSH, LQKENI. CDR3 nucleotides: TGTGCCAGCTCACCTCGGACAGCAACTAATGAAAAACTGTTTTTT. Protein product: CASSPRTATNEKLFF. Based on the CDR3 plus reference TRBV18 and TRBJ1-4, the full variable domain is NAGVMQNPRHLVRRRGQEARLRCSPMKGHSHVYWYRQLPEEGLKFMVYLQKENIIDESGMPKERFSAEFPKEGPSILRIQQVVRGDSAAYFCASSPRTATNEKLFFGSGTQLSVL.

The chain carries TRBV20-1 and TRBJ2-3; D is undetermined. The germline CDR1 and CDR2 sequences are DFQATT and SNEGSKA (reference sequence). The CDR3 length is 15 residues. The germline V and J ends were trimmed by 3 bases and 2 bases, with 15 bases remaining between them. CDR3 bases: TGCAGTGCTAGTAGGAGCGCCTCATCCACAGATACGCAGTATTTT. Protein: CSASRSASSTDTQYF.

The chain links TRBV3-1 (or the pseudogene TRBV3-2) to TRBJ2-3; possible D gene TRBD1, 5 bases. V was trimmed by 11 bases and J by 4 bases, leaving 22 bases between them. The CDR3 length is 15 residues. Germline CDR1 is LGHDT and CDR2 is YNNKEL (reference sequence). CDR3 nucleotides: TGTGCCGTCAAAGGTGCAGGGTTCTATCCAGATACGCAGTATTTT. Translating gives CAVKGAGFYPDTQYF.

The V and J genes are TRBV30 and TRBJ2-7; D is undetermined. Germline CDR1 is GTSNPN and CDR2 is SVGIG (reference sequence). The CDR3 is made up of 16 amino acids. V was shortened by 0 bases and J by 0 bases, with 15 bases between the two germline ends. CDR3 bases: TGTGCCTGGAGTGTAAGGCGGCTCTCACTCTCCTACGAGCAGTACTTC. It translates to CAWSVRRLSLSYEQYF.

The chain uses TRBV6-5 and TRBJ2-3, with D tentatively TRBD1 (6 bases). V was cut by 6 bases and J by 1 base, with 11 bases left in between. The CDR3 is made up of 14 amino acids. Looked up from germline, CDR1 is MNHEY and CDR2 is SVGAGI. CDR3 DNA sequence: TGTGCCAGCAGACCGGACAGCCGCACAGATACGCAGTATTTT. It translates to CASRPDSRTDTQYF.

The chain has TRBV9 and TRBJ2-7; 7 bases match TRBD2. Germline CDR1 and CDR2: SGDLS and YYNGEE. Trimming cost V 3 bases and J 4 bases; bases outside gene matches: 4. The CDR3 is 13 residues long. The CDR3 nucleotides are TGTGCCAGCAGCGCCTCGGGGGGTTACGAGCAGTACTTC. Translating it yields CASSASGGYEQYF.

For the CDR3, the DNA is TGCAGCGTCGAGACCGGGACAGTCTTTTCCTACGAGCAGTACTTC. Translated: CSVETGTVFSYEQYF. The chain has TRBV29-1 and TRBJ2-7; the match to TRBD1 covers 7 bases. Germline V CDR1 and CDR2: SQVTM, ANQGSEA. The junction had 12 bases not matched to a gene; V was cut back by 6 bases and J by 1 base. This CDR3 region has 15 residues.